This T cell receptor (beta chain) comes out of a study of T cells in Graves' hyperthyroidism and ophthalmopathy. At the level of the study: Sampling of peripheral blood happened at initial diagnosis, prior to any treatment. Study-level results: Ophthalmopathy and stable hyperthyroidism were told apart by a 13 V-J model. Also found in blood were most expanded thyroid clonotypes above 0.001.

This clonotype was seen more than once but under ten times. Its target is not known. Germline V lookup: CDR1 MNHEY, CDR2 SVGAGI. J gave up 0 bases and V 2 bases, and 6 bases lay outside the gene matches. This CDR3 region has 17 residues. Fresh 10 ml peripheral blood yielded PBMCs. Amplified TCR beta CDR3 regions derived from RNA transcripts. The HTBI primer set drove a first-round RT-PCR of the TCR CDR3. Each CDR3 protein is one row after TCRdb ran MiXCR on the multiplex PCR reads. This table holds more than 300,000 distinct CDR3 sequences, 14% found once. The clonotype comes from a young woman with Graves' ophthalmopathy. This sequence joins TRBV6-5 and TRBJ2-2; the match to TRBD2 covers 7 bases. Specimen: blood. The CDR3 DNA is TGTGCCAGCAGTTACCGGGGTGCGGGGGCGAACACCGGGGAGCTGTTTTTT. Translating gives CASSYRGAGANTGELFF.